This T cell receptor beta chain was captured in a study of blood T cell repertoires in COVID-19. Study-level background: COVID-19 samples, acute and convalescent, were from the United States, Italy and Spain. From T cells, B-cell-depleted T cells, or PBMCs came the material, which was cDNA or gDNA.

Original methodology: Amplified reference gene primers provided the basis for estimating nucleated cell counts. Profiling relied on immunoSEQ multiplex PCR, and the TCRdb table lists in-frame clones only, not all of them. That table furnishes V, J and clone size, whereas the DNA furnished D and trimming. Here the sample spans approximately 38,000 clones, about 94% being singletons. Material for sequencing was peripheral blood. The source is a human donor with active COVID-19. The donor label of this sample is uncertain.

CDR3 in DNA: TGTGCCAGCAGCAACCGGACAGGGCCTTCACCCCTCCACTTT. Residues: CASSNRTGPSPLHF. The chain uses TRBV11-3 and TRBJ1-6, with 8 bases fitting TRBD1. V dropped 5 bases and J dropped 9; count of bases not matched to a gene: 6. Germline V gene data show CDR1 as SGHNT and CDR2 as YENEEA. This CDR3 region has 14 residues. Based on the CDR3 plus reference TRBV11-3 and TRBJ1-6, the full variable domain is EAGVVQSPRYKIIEKKQPVAFWCNPISGHNTLYWYLQNLGQGPELLIRYENEEAVDDSQLPKDRFSAERLKGVDSTLKIQPAELGDSAVYLCASSNRTGPSPLHFGNGTRLTVT.